This TCR beta chain emerged from a study of technical replicates of blood from a handful of donors (dated by TCRdb to the late 2010s). From the cysteine through the phenylalanine, the CDR3 covers 10 amino acids. The only DNA kept is the CDR3, 30 bases in frame from the first base. As encoded in the germline V gene (reference sequence), CDR1 is DFQATT while CDR2 is SNEGSKA. V drops 4 bases and J drops 7 bases, leaving 7 bases in between. This clone appeared once. It has no known antigen specificity. Base qualities are not at hand, and no much larger clone is one base apart. Library construction relied on the immunoSEQ multiplex PCR assay. TCRdb re-hosts the immuneACCESS table, in-frame sequences only. Its copies lack some clones; in the studies checked, an unresolved V gene accounts for under half of them, and the cause for the rest is not known. The sample table shows approximately 97,000 clones, and approximately 96% are seen once. Together, the top ten hold around 0.3% of the sample.

The sample was T cells isolated from PBMCs. The sequence came from a human donor in good health. The chain is assembled from TRBV20-1 and TRBJ1-2, and possibly TRBD1, on 5 matching bases. The encoded CDR3 is CSATGVGYTF. The DNA reads TGCAGTGCTACGGGGGTTGGCTACACCTTC.